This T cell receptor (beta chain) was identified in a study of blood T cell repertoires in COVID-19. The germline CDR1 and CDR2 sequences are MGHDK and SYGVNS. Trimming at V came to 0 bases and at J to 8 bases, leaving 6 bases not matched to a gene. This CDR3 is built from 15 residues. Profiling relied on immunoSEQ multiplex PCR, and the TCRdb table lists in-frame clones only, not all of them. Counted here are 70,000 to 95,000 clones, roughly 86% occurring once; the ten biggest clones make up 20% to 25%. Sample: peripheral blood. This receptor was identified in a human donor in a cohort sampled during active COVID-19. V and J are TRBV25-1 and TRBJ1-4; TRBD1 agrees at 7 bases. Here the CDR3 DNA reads TGTGCCAGCAGTGAATATCTACAGGGGCACGAAAAACTGTTTTTT. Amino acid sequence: CASSEYLQGHEKLFF.